A selection of T cell receptor beta chains follows, all from one sample in a study of graft-versus-host responses after intestinal transplantation. TCRdb's copy holds only in-frame clones and misses some; the assay was immunoSEQ multiplex PCR. The sample records approximately 24,000 clones, roughly 90% being singletons. The sequencing used PBMCs, collected approximately 39 days after intestinal transplant. These TCRs come from a human patient who received an intestinal transplant, so some T cells may come from the graft donor. Both conserved end residues are part of each CDR3. Each record gives: clone size, V gene, J gene, D gene, CDR3 protein, CDR3 DNA. A D gene is named only where the DNA matches it firmly. The size of a clone is reported for some rows only, either as once, few or many, or as a class for expanded clones.

clone_size: once
v_call: TRBV6-1
j_call: TRBJ2-7
d_call: NA
cdr3_aa: CASSTNRERAYEQYF
cdr3_nt: TGTGCCAGCAGTACAAACCGGGAGCGGGCTTACGAGCAGTACTTC

clone_size: NA
v_call: TRBV9
j_call: TRBJ2-2
d_call: NA
cdr3_aa: CASSAALRQPSARATGELFF
cdr3_nt: TGTGCCAGCAGCGCGGCGCTCCGGCAGCCTAGCGCTCGGGCTACCGGGGAGCTGTTTTTT

clone_size: NA
v_call: TRBV27
j_call: TRBJ2-1
d_call: NA
cdr3_aa: CASSISVSSYNEQFF
cdr3_nt: TGTGCCAGCAGTATAAGCGTGAGCTCCTACAATGAGCAGTTCTTC

clone_size: NA
v_call: TRBV7-9
j_call: TRBJ1-2
d_call: NA
cdr3_aa: CASSLDGGSNYGYTF
cdr3_nt: TGTGCCAGCAGCCTAGACGGGGGCAGTAACTATGGCTACACCTTC

clone_size: NA
v_call: TRBV6-4
j_call: TRBJ2-3
d_call: TRBD2
cdr3_aa: CASSEALAGPDTQYF
cdr3_nt: TGTGCCAGCAGTGAGGCACTAGCGGGACCAGATACGCAGTATTTT

clone_size: NA
v_call: TRBV5-8
j_call: TRBJ2-7
d_call: TRBD2
cdr3_aa: CASSGGGIAYEQYF
cdr3_nt: TGTGCCAGCAGCGGCGGGGGGATCGCCTACGAGCAGTACTTC

clone_size: NA
v_call: TRBV1
j_call: TRBJ2-7
d_call: NA
cdr3_aa: CTSSSLGEASYEQYF
cdr3_nt: TGCACCAGCAGCTCCTTGGGGGAGGCGTCCTACGAGCAGTACTTC

clone_size: NA
v_call: TRBV6-1
j_call: TRBJ1-3
d_call: NA
cdr3_aa: CASSELSGNTIYF
cdr3_nt: TGTGCCAGCAGTGAACTCTCTGGAAACACCATATATTTT

clone_size: few
v_call: TRBV7-9
j_call: TRBJ2-1
d_call: TRBD2
cdr3_aa: CASSSTGLAGNEQFF
cdr3_nt: TGTGCCAGCAGCTCGACGGGACTAGCGGGGAATGAGCAGTTCTTC

clone_size: NA
v_call: TRBV10-3
j_call: TRBJ2-5
d_call: TRBD2
cdr3_aa: CAISDGGLQRETQYF
cdr3_nt: TGTGCCATCAGTGATGGGGGACTACAGCGAGAGACCCAGTACTTC

clone_size: few
v_call: TRBV9
j_call: TRBJ2-5
d_call: TRBD2
cdr3_aa: CASSPWGGRQETQYF
cdr3_nt: TGTGCCAGCAGCCCCTGGGGCGGGAGGCAAGAGACCCAGTACTTC

clone_size: NA
v_call: TRBV4-3
j_call: TRBJ2-1
d_call: NA
cdr3_aa: CASSPQIGSYNEQFF
cdr3_nt: TGCGCCAGCAGCCCTCAGATTGGGTCGTACAATGAGCAGTTCTTC

clone_size: NA
v_call: TRBV19
j_call: TRBJ2-7
d_call: TRBD1
cdr3_aa: CASSMGQGYEQYF
cdr3_nt: TGTGCCAGTAGTATGGGACAGGGATACGAGCAGTACTTC

clone_size: NA
v_call: TRBV5-6
j_call: TRBJ1-1
d_call: TRBD1
cdr3_aa: CASSQDRGRTEAFF
cdr3_nt: TGTGCCAGCAGCCAAGACAGGGGGCGGACTGAAGCTTTCTTT

clone_size: NA
v_call: TRBV27
j_call: TRBJ2-7
d_call: NA
cdr3_aa: CASSLRGVGAGGLDEQYF
cdr3_nt: TGTGCCAGCAGTCTTCGGGGGGTCGGGGCAGGGGGCCTGGACGAGCAGTACTTC

clone_size: NA
v_call: TRBV9
j_call: TRBJ1-4
d_call: NA
cdr3_aa: CASSVGNGEKLFF
cdr3_nt: TGTGCCAGCAGCGTGGGCAATGGTGAAAAACTGTTTTTT

clone_size: NA
v_call: TRBV4-3
j_call: TRBJ2-2
d_call: NA
cdr3_aa: CASSHRLRVGVDSGELFF
cdr3_nt: TGCGCCAGCAGCCACCGACTCCGTGTAGGGGTAGATTCCGGGGAGCTGTTTTTT

clone_size: few
v_call: TRBV5-8
j_call: TRBJ1-3
d_call: NA
cdr3_aa: CASSFIRSFAGNTIYF
cdr3_nt: TGTGCCAGCAGCTTTATAAGGAGTTTCGCTGGAAACACCATATATTTT

clone_size: NA
v_call: TRBV9
j_call: TRBJ2-2
d_call: TRBD2
cdr3_aa: CASSVGTGGPFGELFF
cdr3_nt: TGTGCCAGCAGCGTAGGAACGGGAGGGCCTTTCGGGGAGCTGTTTTTT

clone_size: NA
v_call: TRBV7-8
j_call: TRBJ2-7
d_call: NA
cdr3_aa: CASSLLPAYEQYF
cdr3_nt: TGTGCCAGCAGCTTACTTCCGGCGTACGAGCAGTACTTC

clone_size: NA
v_call: TRBV19
j_call: TRBJ2-2
d_call: NA
cdr3_aa: CASGRTARAGELFF
cdr3_nt: TGTGCCAGTGGGAGGACAGCGCGGGCCGGGGAGCTGTTTTTT

clone_size: NA
v_call: TRBV5-8
j_call: TRBJ2-7
d_call: NA
cdr3_aa: CASGWGTLNEQYF
cdr3_nt: TGTGCCAGCGGCTGGGGGACTCTCAACGAGCAGTACTTC

clone_size: once
v_call: TRBV27
j_call: TRBJ2-2
d_call: NA
cdr3_aa: CASRARVNTGELFF
cdr3_nt: TGTGCCAGCAGGGCGAGGGTCAACACCGGGGAGCTGTTTTTT

clone_size: NA
v_call: TRBV7-3
j_call: TRBJ2-2
d_call: NA
cdr3_aa: CASSLTANTGELFF
cdr3_nt: TGTGCCAGCAGCTTAACGGCGAACACCGGGGAGCTGTTTTTT

clone_size: NA
v_call: TRBV5-6
j_call: TRBJ1-5
d_call: NA
cdr3_aa: CASSLASLGGNQPQHF
cdr3_nt: TGTGCCAGCAGCTTGGCATCTTTGGGTGGCAATCAGCCCCAGCATTTT

clone_size: NA
v_call: TRBV5-1
j_call: TRBJ2-3
d_call: NA
cdr3_aa: CASSFLLADTQYF
cdr3_nt: TGCGCCAGCAGCTTCTTACTGGCAGATACGCAGTATTTT

clone_size: NA
v_call: TRBV9
j_call: TRBJ1-5
d_call: NA
cdr3_aa: CASSVEGVGQPQHF
cdr3_nt: TGTGCCAGCAGCGTAGAGGGGGTGGGTCAGCCCCAGCATTTT